The clone carrying this T cell receptor beta chain was found a few times. Antigen: not known. Constant-segment primers and 5'RACE yielded cDNA libraries for TCR alpha and TCR beta, each carrying sample barcodes and UMIs. From the 5' RACE reads, TCRdb called clonotypes with MiXCR, one entry per CDR3 protein. This table has just under 550,000 distinct CDR3 sequences, around 21% appearing once. The entry originates in a study of T-cell memory formation after mild COVID-19. The overall study: Largely donor-specific TCR clusters were found.

The study's findings and limits: Pre-infection memory carried some responding clones, suggesting that cross-reactive memory joined.

V lost 2 bases and J 14 bases, leaving 11 bases between the germline ends. The CDR3 has 11 residues. Per the germline V gene, CDR1 is MRHNA and CDR2 is SNTAGT. The TCR comes from an adult woman who had mild COVID-19 (a few samples of this study predate the infection). Cell type and time point are not known. Sequences were obtained from PBMCs or a T cell subset sorted from them (not recorded which). This rearrangement joins TRBV6-4 to TRBJ2-3; D remains ambiguous. The CDR3 coding sequence is TGTGCCAGCAGTGACCTCTCCGCGCGGTATTTT. Amino acids: CASSDLSARYF.